These T cell receptor beta chains were read from a single sample in a study of T-cell reconstitution after alpha-beta-depleted transplantation in children. TCRdb recomputed calls from the PCR reads with MiXCR, one row per CDR3 protein. Of 400,000 to 550,000 distinct CDR3 sequences in the sample, about 10% were seen once. The sequenced sample was PBMCs, obtained before TCRalphabeta/CD19-depleted stem cell transplant. The receptor set was obtained from a child aged 2-15 years with inherited bone marrow failure, due to receive a stem cell transplant. Both conserved end residues are part of each CDR3. The D gene is left open where the match is weak. Expanded clones are given a class, and other clones once, few, many or no size at all.

D | J | size | V | CDR3
- | TRBJ1-4 | many | TRBV20-1 | CSARRWTATNEKLFF
- | TRBJ2-3 | - | TRBV5-1 | CASSFGSGLKDTQYF
- | TRBJ2-3 | - | TRBV20-1 | CSARIPITDTQYF
- | TRBJ2-5 | many | TRBV3-1 | CASSQVLGAQYF
- | TRBJ2-7 | many | TRBV5-4 | CASSGGNDYEQYF
- | TRBJ1-5 | many | TRBV27 | CASSFGADNQPQHF
- | TRBJ2-7 | - | TRBV4-2 | CASSQDRGEGGYEQYF
- | TRBJ1-2 | - | TRBV5-5 | CASGPGLPPRGYTF
- | TRBJ2-5 | - | TRBV30 | CAWSVASGETQYF
TRBD2 | TRBJ2-7 | many | TRBV6-2/TRBV6-3 | CASSWGLAGPSSYEQYF
- | TRBJ2-7 | many | TRBV12-3/TRBV12-4 | CASSFLGEPYEQYF
- | TRBJ2-3 | many | TRBV20-1 | CSAPEGFTDTQYF
TRBD2 | TRBJ2-1 | many | TRBV29-1 | CSVELAGSYNEQFF
TRBD2 | TRBJ2-1 | few | TRBV27 | CASSLYGTSGSLWSYNEQFF
- | TRBJ2-3 | few | TRBV4-2 | CASSQDSGTWGNTQYF
- | TRBJ2-7 | - | TRBV5-5 | CASSSYGTPYEPYF
TRBD2 | TRBJ2-7 | - | TRBV7-2 | CVSSFGLAGEQYF
TRBD2 | TRBJ2-3 | few | TRBV7-9 | CASSPRSASGRSDTQYF
- | TRBJ2-7 | - | TRBV20-1 | CSAKSRGSPMGEQYF
TRBD1 | TRBJ2-1 | many | TRBV7-9 | CASSLFTGGNEQFF
- | TRBJ2-7 | many | TRBV5-1 | CASSPPWSDEQYF
TRBD2 | TRBJ2-7 | few | TRBV19 | CASSISGTYEQYF
- | TRBJ2-2 | - | TRBV6-5 | CASSYSPLEEGTGELFF
- | TRBJ1-1 | - | TRBV7-9 | CASSLESAASTEAFF
- | TRBJ2-2 | many | TRBV27 | CASSSGRYTGELFF
- | TRBJ1-6 | few | TRBV20-1 | CSASRVVPGNSPLHF
- | TRBJ1-2 | - | TRBV29-1 | CSVARSYGYTF
- | TRBJ2-5 | many | TRBV20-1 | CSARVGAEETQYF
- | TRBJ2-2 | many | TRBV7-9 | CASSSTGAGTGELFF
- | TRBJ2-5 | many | TRBV24-1 | CATSDPVLGGETQYF
TRBD2 | TRBJ2-1 | many | TRBV27 | CASSPTSGTGNEQFF
TRBD2 | TRBJ2-1 | many | TRBV28 | CASMRTSGIREQFF
TRBD1 | TRBJ2-1 | few | TRBV2 | CASHLARQGDAYNEQFF
TRBD2 | TRBJ2-7 | few | TRBV6-1 | CASSENSGSGAYEQYF
TRBD2 | TRBJ2-7 | few | TRBV20-1 | CSASRTSGSVGSEQYF
TRBD2 | TRBJ2-1 | many | TRBV7-9 | CASSASGRGNEQFF
TRBD1 | TRBJ1-2 | many | TRBV29-1 | CSAGTGGYGYTF
TRBD2 | TRBJ2-1 | many | TRBV4-1 | CASSQDERGGWNEQFF
- | TRBJ2-3 | - | TRBV25-1 | CASRQRSRTDTQYF
- | TRBJ1-5 | many | TRBV5-6 | CASSLLGDQPQHF
TRBD2 | TRBJ2-1 | few | TRBV5-1 | CASSFSGRGGEQFF
- | TRBJ2-5 | - | TRBV5-6 | CASSLGRVREETQYF
TRBD1 | TRBJ1-6 | many | TRBV5-1 | CARIQGARSTPLHF
TRBD1 | TRBJ2-4 | many | TRBV5-1 | CASSPRDRVTTKNIQYF
- | TRBJ1-1 | many | TRBV28 | CASSFSPMNTEAFF
TRBD2 | TRBJ2-1 | - | TRBV6-2/TRBV6-3 | CASSLFPGLASKGAYNEQFF
TRBD2 | TRBJ2-3 | many | TRBV9 | CASSVTSGITDTQYF
- | TRBJ1-3 | - | TRBV20-1 | CSARLTTVAGDTIYF
- | TRBJ2-1 | - | TRBV19 | CASTDNPLNEQFF
TRBD1 | TRBJ2-1 | many | TRBV6-5 | CASSSQGKTYNEQFF
- | TRBJ1-1 | many | TRBV20-1 | CSARDADTGNTEAFF
TRBD1 | TRBJ1-1 | many | TRBV29-1 | CSAVRPGQGVYTEAFF
- | TRBJ2-5 | - | TRBV12-3/TRBV12-4 | CASTGNSPQETQYF
- | TRBJ2-2 | many | TRBV4-3 | CASSQEQNTGELFF
- | TRBJ1-4 | many | TRBV20-1 | CSAAGRNEKLFF
TRBD2 | TRBJ2-3 | many | TRBV3-1 | CASSRRLATSTDTQYF
- | TRBJ1-6 | - | TRBV27 | CASSLSIAERRPLHF
- | TRBJ2-2 | many | TRBV30 | CAWGPGRPGELFF
TRBD2 | TRBJ2-5 | many | TRBV12-5 | CASGLIAGGQETQYF
- | TRBJ1-1 | many | TRBV3-1 | CASSQDEVAGGEAFF